Presented here are 14 T cell receptor beta chains from one specimen sequenced in a study of T cells in Graves' hyperthyroidism and ophthalmopathy. The source material, RNA transcripts, was used to amplify TCR beta CDR3 regions. The HTBI primer set was used in a first-round RT-PCR of the TCR CDR3. Using its own MiXCR run on the multiplex PCR reads, TCRdb lists one record per CDR3 protein. The repertoire has hundreds of thousands of distinct CDR3 sequences, around 21% of them found once; the top ten carry about 35%. Sequencing was done on a sample of blood. All receptors come from a man aged 25-45 years with Graves' ophthalmopathy.

This clonotype has only a few counts. The chain is built from TRBV6-6 and TRBJ2-3; the D is unclear. CDR3 length equals 14 residues. Germline V gene data show CDR1 as MNHNY and CDR2 as SVGAGI (reference sequence). V lost 0 bases and J lost 1, with 5 bases in between. Here the CDR3 DNA reads TGTGCCAGCAGTTACTCGCCCGGCACAGATACGCAGTATTTT. Translating it yields CASSYSPGTDTQYF.

The CDR3 reads CATSSVSTDTQYF. Written as DNA, the CDR3 is TGTGCCACCAGTTCGGTCAGCACAGATACGCAGTATTTT. J is TRBJ2-3 and V is TRBV24-1, with no clear D. The V gene's germline CDR1 is KGHDR and CDR2 SFDVKD. The CDR3 has 13 amino acids. The V end was cut by 6 bases, the J end by 0 bases, with 6 bases between.

V usage is TRBV10-3 and J usage is TRBJ2-5; possible D gene TRBD2, 5 bases. The germline CDR1 and CDR2 sequences are ENHRY and SYGVKD. V lost 0 bases to trimming and J lost 5 bases, with 25 bases between them. The CDR3 spans 19 residues. This chain's CDR3 is CAISESLGFRSGTGETQYF. The CDR3 DNA sequence: TGTGCCATCAGTGAGTCGCTTGGGTTTCGGAGCGGCACGGGGGAGACCCAGTACTTC.

This clonotype occurred many times. The V gene is TRBV30, the J gene TRBJ2-7, with D perhaps given as TRBD1 or TRBD2 (5 bases each). V lost 3 bases and J 5 bases, leaving 17 bases between the germline ends. The CDR3 is 14 amino acids. The germline V gene has CDR1 GTSNPN and CDR2 SVGIG (reference sequence). CDR3 protein: CAWRNKGSIHEQYF. The CDR3 DNA sequence: TGTGCCTGGAGAAATAAGGGGAGTATCCACGAGCAGTACTTC. Drawing the rest from reference TRBV30 and TRBJ2-7, the complete variable domain is SQTIHQWPATLVQPVGSPLSLECTVEGTSNPNLYWYRQAAGRGLQLLFYSVGIGQISSEVPQNLSASRPQDRQFILSSKKLLLSDSGFYLCAWRNKGSIHEQYFGPGTRLTVT.

The chain joins TRBV24-1 to TRBJ2-3, with 11 bases matching TRBD2. Germline trimming cut 4 bases from V and 4 bases from J; bases unmatched to any gene: 6. The CDR3 has 16 amino acids. CDR1 and CDR2 from the germline V gene are KGHDR and SFDVKD. Written as DNA, the CDR3 is TGTGCCACCAGTGACCGGACTAGCGGGCGCCCAGATACGCAGTATTTT. Translated: CATSDRTSGRPDTQYF.

This clonotype was seen at least ten times. The chain combines TRBV11-2 with TRBJ2-1; 7 bases are shared with TRBD2. V was clipped by 4 bases and J by 8 bases; unmatched bases: 20. The CDR3 is 18 residues long. Germline CDR1 SGHAT, CDR2 FQNNGV. CDR3 in amino acids: CASSSRPLLAPGGDEQFF. The CDR3 nucleotides read TGTGCCAGCAGCTCCCGCCCGCTACTAGCGCCTGGTGGCGATGAGCAGTTCTTC.

This clonotype was observed a few times. The chain recombines TRBV24-1 with TRBJ1-5; D not resolved. The CDR3 runs 14 residues. Germline V lookup: CDR1 KGHDR, CDR2 SFDVKD. Trimming took 9 bases from V and 3 from J, leaving 14 bases between them. The CDR3 region is CATGPRSINQPQHF. DNA of the CDR3: TGTGCCACCGGTCCCCGATCCATCAATCAGCCCCAGCATTTT.

A word on this clonotype: One end of the junction is discordant with germline, which a read error may explain. The chain recombines TRBV5-1 with TRBJ2-7; tentatively, D is TRBD2 (5 bases). The CDR3 has 13 residues. Germline values: CDR1 SGHRS, CDR2 YFSETQ. The CDR3 bases are TGCGCCAGCGGCTTGGGCGGGCCGAACGAGCAGTACTTC. It codes for CASGLGGPNEQYF.

In its sample, this clonotype was seen many times. The rearrangement links TRBV28 to TRBJ2-3, with a tentative D call TRBD2 (6 bases). Between the trimmed V and J ends, which lost 7 bases and 2 bases, there was a span of 22 bases. CDR3 length equals 17 residues. CDR1 and CDR2 (germline): MDHEN, SYDVKM. The CDR3 loop reads CASTRRLATYSTDTQYF. The CDR3, as DNA: TGTGCCAGCACCAGGAGGCTAGCGACCTATTCCACAGATACGCAGTATTTT.

This chain links TRBV11-2 with TRBJ2-3; D is possibly TRBD2 (5 bases). The CDR3 runs to 14 residues. The germline V and J ends were trimmed by 2 bases and 6 bases, with 12 bases remaining between them. CDR1 and CDR2 from the germline V gene are SGHAT and FQNNGV. The chain's CDR3 is CASSLQVSADTQYF. Here the CDR3 DNA reads TGTGCCAGCAGCTTACAGGTTAGCGCCGATACGCAGTATTTT.

This clonotype was recorded at least ten times. This chain links TRBV11-2 with TRBJ2-1, with 8 bases aligning to TRBD2. The CDR3 totals 16 residues. J gave up 4 bases and V 0 bases, and 5 bases lay outside the gene matches. Germline-derived CDR1 and CDR2 are SGHAT and FQNNGV. CDR3 protein: CASSLEASGFYNEQFF. DNA for the CDR3: TGTGCCAGCAGCTTAGAGGCTAGCGGGTTTTACAATGAGCAGTTCTTC.

The gene calls are TRBV6-1 and TRBJ2-4, with no clear D. Germline lookup yields CDR1 MNHNS and CDR2 SASEGT. V was cut by 0 bases and J by 1 base, with 10 bases left in between. The CDR3 covers 16 residues. The CDR3 DNA is TGTGCCAGCAGTGAAGCAGCCCGGTGGGCCAAAAACATTCAGTACTTC. This codes for CASSEAARWAKNIQYF.

Many counts were recorded for this clonotype. J is TRBJ2-5 and V is TRBV12-5; D not resolved. Per the germline V gene, CDR1 is LGHNT and CDR2 is FRNRAP. This CDR3 contains 13 residues. The V and J ends lost 3 bases and 6 bases respectively, with 11 bases between them. Here the CDR3 reads CASGLAPGQTQYF. In nucleotides, the CDR3 is TGTGCTAGTGGTTTAGCCCCAGGACAGACCCAGTACTTC.

This clonotype was recorded a few times. V gene TRBV6-1 combines with J gene TRBJ2-7; 12 nucleotides agree with TRBD2. The CDR3 extends over 14 amino acids. Per the germline V gene, CDR1 is MNHNS and CDR2 is SASEGT. V shed 7 bases, J shed 7 bases, and the junction held 8 bases outside the gene matches. The CDR3 DNA reads TGTGCCAGCAAGAACGGGCTAGCGGGAGGGGAGCAGTACTTC. Amino acid sequence: CASKNGLAGGEQYF.